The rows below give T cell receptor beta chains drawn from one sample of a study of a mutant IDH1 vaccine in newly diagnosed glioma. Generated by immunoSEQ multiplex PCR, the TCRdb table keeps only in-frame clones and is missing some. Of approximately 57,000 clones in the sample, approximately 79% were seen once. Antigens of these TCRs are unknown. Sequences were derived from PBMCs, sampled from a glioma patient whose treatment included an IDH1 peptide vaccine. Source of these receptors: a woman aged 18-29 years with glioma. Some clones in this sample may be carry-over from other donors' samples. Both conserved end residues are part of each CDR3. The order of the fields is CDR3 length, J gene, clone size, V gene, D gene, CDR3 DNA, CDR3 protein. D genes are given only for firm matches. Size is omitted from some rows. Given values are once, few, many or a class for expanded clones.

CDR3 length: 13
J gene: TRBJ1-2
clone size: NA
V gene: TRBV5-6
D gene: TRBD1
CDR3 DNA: TGTGCCAGCAGCCCAGGGGGTTCCTATGGCTACACCTTC
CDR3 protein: CASSPGGSYGYTF

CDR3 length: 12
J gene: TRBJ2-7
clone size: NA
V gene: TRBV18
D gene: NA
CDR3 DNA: TGTGCCAGCTCACCACTCGGGTACGAGCAGTACTTC
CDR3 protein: CASSPLGYEQYF

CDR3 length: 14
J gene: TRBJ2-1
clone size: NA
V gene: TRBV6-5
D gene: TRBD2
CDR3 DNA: TGTGCCAGCAGTCGGAGACTAGCGGACAATGAGCAGTTCTTC
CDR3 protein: CASSRRLADNEQFF

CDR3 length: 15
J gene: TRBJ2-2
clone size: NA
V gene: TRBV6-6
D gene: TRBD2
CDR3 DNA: TGTGCCAGCAGCCCCCCAAGCGGGGACACCGGGGAGCTGTTTTTT
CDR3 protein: CASSPPSGDTGELFF

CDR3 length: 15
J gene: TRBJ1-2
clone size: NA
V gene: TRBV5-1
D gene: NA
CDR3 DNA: TGCGCCAGCAGCTTGGTTCCGGGGGCTAGGGATGGCTACACCTTC
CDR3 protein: CASSLVPGARDGYTF

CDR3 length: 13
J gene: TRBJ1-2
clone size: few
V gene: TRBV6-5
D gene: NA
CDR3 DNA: TGTGCCAGCAGACTACACAACAACTATGGCTACACCTTC
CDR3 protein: CASRLHNNYGYTF

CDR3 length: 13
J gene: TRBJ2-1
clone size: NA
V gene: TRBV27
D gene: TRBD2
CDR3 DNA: TGTGCCAGCAGTCTTGCGGGGGGGAATGAGCAGTTCTTC
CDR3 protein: CASSLAGGNEQFF

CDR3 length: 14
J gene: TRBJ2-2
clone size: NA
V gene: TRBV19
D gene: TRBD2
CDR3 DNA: TGTGCCAGTTATTGGGCCGGGGGGACCGGGGAGCTGTTTTTT
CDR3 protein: CASYWAGGTGELFF

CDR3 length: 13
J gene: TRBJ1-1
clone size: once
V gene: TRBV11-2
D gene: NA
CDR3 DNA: TGTGCCAGCAGCTCTACCAGGAACACTGAAGCTTTCTTT
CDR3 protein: CASSSTRNTEAFF

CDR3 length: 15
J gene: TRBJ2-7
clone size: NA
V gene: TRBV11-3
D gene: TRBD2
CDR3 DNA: TGTGCCAGCAGGCAAAGGACTAGCGGGACCTACGAGCAGTACTTC
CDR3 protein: CASRQRTSGTYEQYF

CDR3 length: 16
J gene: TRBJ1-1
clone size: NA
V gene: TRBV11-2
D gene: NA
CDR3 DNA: TGTGCCAGCAGCTTAGTCGCGTCAGGGGAAATGGCTGAAGCTTTCTTT
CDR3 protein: CASSLVASGEMAEAFF

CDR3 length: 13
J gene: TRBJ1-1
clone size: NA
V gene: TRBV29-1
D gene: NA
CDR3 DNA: TGCAGCGCCTCAGGACAGTTGAACACTGAAGCTTTCTTT
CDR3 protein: CSASGQLNTEAFF

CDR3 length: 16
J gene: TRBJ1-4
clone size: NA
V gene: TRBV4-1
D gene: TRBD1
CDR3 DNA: TGCGCCAGCAGACCGGAGGACAGGGGTTTTAATGAAAAACTGTTTTTT
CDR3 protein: CASRPEDRGFNEKLFF

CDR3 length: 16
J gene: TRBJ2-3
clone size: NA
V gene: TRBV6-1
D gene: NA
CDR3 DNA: TGTGCCAGCAGTGAGGTGGCGGCAGTTAGCACAGATACGCAGTATTTT
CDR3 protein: CASSEVAAVSTDTQYF

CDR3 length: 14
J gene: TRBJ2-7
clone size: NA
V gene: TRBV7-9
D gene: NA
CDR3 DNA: TGTGCCAGCAGCCCCAGACTCATATCCTACGAGCAGTACTTC
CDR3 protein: CASSPRLISYEQYF

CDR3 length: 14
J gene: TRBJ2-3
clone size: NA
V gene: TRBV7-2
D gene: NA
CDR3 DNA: TGTGCCAGCAGCTTAGGGGCAGGGGAAGATACGCAGTATTTT
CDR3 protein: CASSLGAGEDTQYF

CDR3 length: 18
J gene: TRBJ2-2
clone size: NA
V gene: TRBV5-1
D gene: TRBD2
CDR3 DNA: TGCGCCAGCAGCCCGATGTCCGGGACTAGCGGGAGGGACAGGGAGCTGTTTTTT
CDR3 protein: CASSPMSGTSGRDRELFF

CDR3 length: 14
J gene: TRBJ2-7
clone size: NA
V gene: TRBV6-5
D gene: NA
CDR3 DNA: TGTGCCAGCAGTTACGGGTGGGGGCTGGGCGAGCAGTACTTC
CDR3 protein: CASSYGWGLGEQYF